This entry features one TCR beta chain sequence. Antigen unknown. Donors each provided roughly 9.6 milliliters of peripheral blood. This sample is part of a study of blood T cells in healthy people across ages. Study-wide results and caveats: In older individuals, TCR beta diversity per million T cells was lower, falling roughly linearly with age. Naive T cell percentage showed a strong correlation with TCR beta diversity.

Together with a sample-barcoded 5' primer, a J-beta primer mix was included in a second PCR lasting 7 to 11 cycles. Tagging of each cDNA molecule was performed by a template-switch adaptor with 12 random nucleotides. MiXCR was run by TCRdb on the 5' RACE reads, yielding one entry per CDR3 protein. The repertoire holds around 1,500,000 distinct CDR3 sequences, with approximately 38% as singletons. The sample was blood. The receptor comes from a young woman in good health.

The CDR3 DNA reads TGTGCCAGCAGCTGGATTAGTGTGGGCCAAGAGACCCAGTACTTC. Protein: CASSWISVGQETQYF. J is TRBJ2-5 and V is TRBV7-2; D gene uncertain. Germline loops: CDR1 SGHTA, CDR2 FQGNSA. The CDR3 loop spans 15 amino acids. V lost 4 bases to trimming and J lost 1 base, with 13 bases between them. Using reference TRBV7-2 and TRBJ2-5 for the parts outside the CDR3, the full variable domain is GAGVSQSPSNKVTEKGKDVELRCDPISGHTALYWYRQSLGQGLEFLIYFQGNSAPDKSGLPSDRFSAERTGGSVSTLTIQRTQQEDSAVYLCASSWISVGQETQYFGPGTRLLVL.